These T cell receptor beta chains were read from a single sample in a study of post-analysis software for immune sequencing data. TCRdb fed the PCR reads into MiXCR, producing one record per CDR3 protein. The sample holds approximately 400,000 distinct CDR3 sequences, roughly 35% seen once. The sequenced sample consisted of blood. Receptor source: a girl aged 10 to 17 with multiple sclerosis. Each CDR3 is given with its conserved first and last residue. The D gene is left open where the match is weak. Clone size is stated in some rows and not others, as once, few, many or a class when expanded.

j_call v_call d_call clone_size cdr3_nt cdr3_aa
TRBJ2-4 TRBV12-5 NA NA TGTGCTAGTGGCCCCACCAGGAGGGGGCTTGGCATTCAGTACTTC CASGPTRRGLGIQYF
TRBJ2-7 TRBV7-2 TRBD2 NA TGTGCCAGCAGCTTAGGGGTAGCGGGGTGGAGCTACGAGCAGTACTTC CASSLGVAGWSYEQYF
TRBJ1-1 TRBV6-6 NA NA TGTGCCAGCAGTTACGACGGGAGTTCGAACACTGAAGCTTTCTTT CASSYDGSSNTEAFF
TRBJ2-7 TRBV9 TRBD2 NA TGTGCCAGCAGCGCGCACTGGGATACAGCGGGGGGATCCTACGAGCAGTACTTC CASSAHWDTAGGSYEQYF
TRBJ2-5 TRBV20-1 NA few TGCAGTGCCCCGGAGCTGGTTAGGGAAGAGACCCAGTACTTC CSAPELVREETQYF
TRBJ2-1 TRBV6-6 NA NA TGTGCCAGCAGTCCAGGGGGTCTAGCGCTATTGAATGAGCAGTTCTTC CASSPGGLALLNEQFF
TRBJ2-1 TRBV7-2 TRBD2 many TGTGCCAGCAGCTTAGCGGGACTAGACGCCAATGAGCAGTTCTTC CASSLAGLDANEQFF
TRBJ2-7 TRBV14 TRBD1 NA TGTGCCAGCAGCCAAAACCCGGGACAGGGGAGTGGCGAGCAGTACTTC CASSQNPGQGSGEQYF
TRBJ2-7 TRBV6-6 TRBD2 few TGTGCCAGCAGTTACTCCATGGCGGGGGGGCGCGAGCAGTACTTC CASSYSMAGGREQYF
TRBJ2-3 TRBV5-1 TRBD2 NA TGCGCCAGCGAAGCGGGGGGATCCACAGATACGCAGTATTTT CASEAGGSTDTQYF
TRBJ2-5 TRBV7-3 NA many TGTGCCAGCAGCTCAATCCCGGAAGAGACCCAGTACTTC CASSSIPEETQYF
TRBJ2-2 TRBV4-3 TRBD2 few TGCGCCAGCAGCCAAGGTCCTAGCGGGGGGGCCGGGGAGCTGTTTTTT CASSQGPSGGAGELFF
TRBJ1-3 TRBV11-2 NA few TGTGCCAGCAGCTTAGAGGGGGCAGCCAGAGGAAACACCATATATTTT CASSLEGAARGNTIYF
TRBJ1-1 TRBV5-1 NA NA TGCGCCAGCAGCGAGGGTGGGTTCACTGAAGCTTTCTTT CASSEGGFTEAFF
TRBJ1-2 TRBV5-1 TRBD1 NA TGCGCCAGCCGCTTTACCCCGGGACAGATAGGCTACACCTTC CASRFTPGQIGYTF
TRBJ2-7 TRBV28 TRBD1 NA TGTGCCAGCAGTTTAGCCGGGACAGGACCCTACGAGCAGTACTTC CASSLAGTGPYEQYF
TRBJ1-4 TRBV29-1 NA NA TGCAGCGTAGGACGGACCCTTGGCGAAAAACTGTTTTTT CSVGRTLGEKLFF
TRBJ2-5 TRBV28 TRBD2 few TGTGCCAGCAGACATTTTGGGGGGGGAGAGGAGACCCAGTACTTC CASRHFGGGEETQYF
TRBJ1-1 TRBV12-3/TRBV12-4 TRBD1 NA TGTGCCAGCAATCCGACAGGGGGTGTCACTGAAGCTTTCTTT CASNPTGGVTEAFF
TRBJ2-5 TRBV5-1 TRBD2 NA TGCGCCAGCAGCGTATTGGGGAGCGGGGAAGAGACCCAGTACTTC CASSVLGSGEETQYF
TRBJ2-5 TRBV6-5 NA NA TGTGCCAGCAGACCCGGGACACTGGAGACCCAGTACTTC CASRPGTLETQYF
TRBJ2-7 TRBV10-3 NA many TGTGCCATCAGCCGCGGACTGGGGAGCTCCTACGAGCAGTACTTC CAISRGLGSSYEQYF
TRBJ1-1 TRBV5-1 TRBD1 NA TGCGCCAGCAGCTTTGATCGACAGGGAGTCACTGAAGCTTTCTTT CASSFDRQGVTEAFF
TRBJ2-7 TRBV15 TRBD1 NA TGTGCCACCAGCAGGGGACAGGGGGCTGACGAGCAGTACTTC CATSRGQGADEQYF
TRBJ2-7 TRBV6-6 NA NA TGTGCCAGCAGTTACGAGGACGGGAGCTCCTACGAGCAGTACTTC CASSYEDGSSYEQYF
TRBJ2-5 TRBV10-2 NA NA TGCGCCAGCAGTGGGGGCCGGGCGGAGACCCAGTACTTC CASSGGRAETQYF
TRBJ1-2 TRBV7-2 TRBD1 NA TGTGCCAGCAGCTTCGGGGACAGGGTTAACTATGGCTACACCTTC CASSFGDRVNYGYTF
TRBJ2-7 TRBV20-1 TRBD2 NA TGCAGTGCTTTGCCGGGGGGGCCACGCGAGCAGTACTTC CSALPGGPREQYF
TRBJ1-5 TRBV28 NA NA TGTGCCAGCAGTTTACTCATTCGGCCCCAGCATTTT CASSLLIRPQHF
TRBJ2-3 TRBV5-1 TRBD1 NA TGCGCCAGCAGCATGGGACAGGGCACAGATACGCAGTATTTT CASSMGQGTDTQYF
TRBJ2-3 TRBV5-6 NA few TGTGCCAGCAGCACACAGACAGGCTCCACAGATACGCAGTATTTT CASSTQTGSTDTQYF
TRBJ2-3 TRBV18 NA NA TGTGCCAGCTCACCACGGTCGGGGTCGCGCACAGATACGCAGTATTTT CASSPRSGSRTDTQYF
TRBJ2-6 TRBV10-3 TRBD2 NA TGTGCCATCAGCGGACTAGCGGGAGCTCAGTCTGGGGCCAACGTCCTGACTTTC CAISGLAGAQSGANVLTF
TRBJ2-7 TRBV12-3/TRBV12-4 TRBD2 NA TGTGCCAGCAGCCAACTAGCGGGGGGGGGTTCCTACGAGCAGTACTTC CASSQLAGGGSYEQYF
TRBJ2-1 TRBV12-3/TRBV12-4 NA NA TGTGCCAGCAGTTTAAAGGGGGGGGCCGGTTTAAGCTCCTACAATGAGCAGTTCTTC CASSLKGGAGLSSYNEQFF
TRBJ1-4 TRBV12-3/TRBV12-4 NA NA TGTGCCAGCAGTTTACCCGGACAGTTTAATGAAAAACTGTTTTTT CASSLPGQFNEKLFF
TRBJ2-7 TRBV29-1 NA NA TGCAGCGTTGAAGTCGGGGGGCGGGCCTACGAGCAGTACTTC CSVEVGGRAYEQYF
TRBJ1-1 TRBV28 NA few TGTGCCAGCAGTTTGGACAGCTACACTGAAGCTTTCTTT CASSLDSYTEAFF
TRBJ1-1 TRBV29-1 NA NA TGCAGCGTTGATGGGACTCCCCTTAACACTGAAGCTTTCTTT CSVDGTPLNTEAFF
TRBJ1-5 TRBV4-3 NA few TGCGCCGGCAGACAGGAGTTGTCAGGCAATCAGCCCCAGCATTTT CAGRQELSGNQPQHF
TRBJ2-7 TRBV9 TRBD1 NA TGTGCCAGCAGCTCTTGCAAGGACAGGGGCCCCTACGAGCAGTACTTC CASSSCKDRGPYEQYF
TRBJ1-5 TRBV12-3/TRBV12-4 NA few TGTGCCAGCAGTTTAGACGTAGGGTCATTCAATCAGCCCCAGCATTTT CASSLDVGSFNQPQHF
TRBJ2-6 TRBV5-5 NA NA TGTGCCAGCAGCTCACTTACAGCCGTGGGGGGCTCTGGGGCCAACGTCCTGACTTTC CASSSLTAVGGSGANVLTF
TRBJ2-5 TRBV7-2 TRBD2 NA TGTGCCAGCAGCGCAACCCGACTAGCGGGGTTTGAGGAGACCCAGTACTTC CASSATRLAGFEETQYF
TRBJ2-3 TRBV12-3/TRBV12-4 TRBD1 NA TGTGCCAGCAGCGAAGACCTAAGGGACAGAAACACAGATACGCAGTATTTT CASSEDLRDRNTDTQYF
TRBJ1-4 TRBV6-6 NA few TGTGCCAGCAGTTACGGACGGCAGAATGAAAAACTGTTTTTT CASSYGRQNEKLFF
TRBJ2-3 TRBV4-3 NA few TGCGCCAGCAGCCAAGTTTTGTCAGATACGCAGTATTTT CASSQVLSDTQYF
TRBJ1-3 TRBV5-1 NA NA TGCGCCAGCAGCTTGGATGGCAGGGAAAGGACCATATATTTT CASSLDGRERTIYF
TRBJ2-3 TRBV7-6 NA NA TGTGCCAGCAGCTTAGAGGTCAGGGGAACAGATACGCAGTATTTT CASSLEVRGTDTQYF
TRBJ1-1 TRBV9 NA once TGTACCAGCAGCGCGGACAAGGGCTCTGAAGCTTTCTTT CTSSADKGSEAFF
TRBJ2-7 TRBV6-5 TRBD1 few TGTGCCAGTAAGGACAGGGTCCCTTCCGAGCAGTACTTC CASKDRVPSEQYF
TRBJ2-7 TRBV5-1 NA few TGCGCCAGCAGCTTTCTAGGGGTCGGAACCTACGAGCAGTACTTC CASSFLGVGTYEQYF
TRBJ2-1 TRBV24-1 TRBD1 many TGTGCCACCAGTGATTCCGGGACAGGTCGCGGTAATCGTGAGCAGTTCTTC CATSDSGTGRGNREQFF
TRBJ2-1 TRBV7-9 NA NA TGTGCCAGCAGCTTAGACCCGGCCTACAATGGTGAGCAGTTCTTC CASSLDPAYNGEQFF
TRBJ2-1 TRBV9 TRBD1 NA TGTGCCAGCAGCGTAGTCGGGACAGCTAATGAGCAGTTCTTC CASSVVGTANEQFF
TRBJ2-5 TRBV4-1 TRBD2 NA TGCGCCAGCAGCACACACCCGGGGCGGGGGGACCGGACCCAGTACTTC CASSTHPGRGDRTQYF
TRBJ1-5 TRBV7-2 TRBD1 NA TGTGCCAGCAGCTTAGTGGGGACAGGGCAATCCAATCAGCCCCAGCATTTT CASSLVGTGQSNQPQHF
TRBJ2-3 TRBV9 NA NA TGTGCCAGCAGCGTAGTCGGAGGGCCAGATACGCAGTATTTT CASSVVGGPDTQYF